These T cell receptor beta chains were read from a single sample in a study of breast tumors, draining lymph nodes, adjacent tissues. MiXCR, run by TCRdb on the multiplex PCR reads, gives a single entry per CDR3 protein. Of some 100,000 distinct CDR3 sequences listed, around 20% are singletons. The specimen was axillary lymph node tissue. These receptors originate from a female donor with breast cancer. Some clones in this sample may be carry-over from other donors' samples. CDR3s include the opening cysteine and the closing phenylalanine or tryptophan. The D gene is left open where the match is weak. Expanded clones are given a class, and other clones once, few, many or no size at all.

v_call	j_call	d_call	clone_size	cdr3_aa	cdr3_nt
TRBV5-1	TRBJ2-2	NA	few	CASSLSGHANTRELFF	TGCGCCAGCAGCTTGAGTGGGCACGCGAACACCCGGGAGCTGTTTTTT
TRBV12-3/TRBV12-4	TRBJ1-1	NA	few	CASSLAPGEAFF	TGTGCCAGCAGTTTAGCGCCAGGAGAAGCTTTCTTT
TRBV7-3	TRBJ2-1	TRBD2	medium-sized	CASSLGTSGFNEQFF	TGTGCCAGCAGCTTAGGGACTAGCGGTTTCAATGAGCAGTTCTTC
TRBV10-3	TRBJ2-7	NA	NA	CAISERRADPYEQYF	TGTGCCATCAGTGAGAGGCGGGCAGACCCCTACGAGCAGTACTTC
TRBV5-5	TRBJ2-7	TRBD2	many	CASSLAGSPTYEQYF	TGTGCCAGCAGCTTAGCGGGGTCCCCCACCTACGAGCAGTACTTC
TRBV7-9	TRBJ2-5	NA	many	CASSPEQGPQTQYF	TGTGCCAGCAGCCCCGAACAGGGTCCGCAGACCCAGTACTTC
TRBV5-6	TRBJ2-7	NA	many	CASSMTGWVSYEQYF	TGTGCCAGCAGCATGACAGGTTGGGTCTCCTACGAGCAGTACTTC
TRBV28	TRBJ1-2	TRBD1	NA	CASSSAGTGLHYGYTF	TGTGCCAGCAGTTCAGCCGGGACAGGGTTACACTATGGCTACACCTTC
TRBV2	TRBJ1-5	TRBD1	many	CASSGQGGNQPQHF	TGTGCCAGCAGCGGACAGGGGGGAAATCAGCCCCAGCATTTT
TRBV6-2/TRBV6-3	TRBJ2-1	NA	NA	CASSSPRVDEQFF	TGTGCCAGCAGTTCCCCACGTGTCGATGAGCAGTTCTTC
TRBV2	TRBJ1-3	NA	many	CASSRGSGNTIYF	TGTGCCAGCAGTCGGGGTTCTGGAAACACCATATATTTT
TRBV6-6	TRBJ1-4	NA	NA	CASSPFVEKLFF	TGTGCCAGCAGCCCGTTTGTGGAAAAACTGTTTTTT
TRBV27	TRBJ2-5	NA	NA	CASSLGTGPRKETQYF	TGTGCCAGCAGTTTGGGCACAGGACCGCGGAAAGAGACCCAGTACTTC
TRBV9	TRBJ2-2	NA	NA	CASTLSAGSTGELFF	TGTGCCAGCACCCTTAGTGCGGGGAGCACCGGGGAGCTGTTTTTT
TRBV2	TRBJ1-5	NA	many	CASSEDGQGLQPQHF	TGTGCCAGCAGTGAAGATGGGCAGGGGTTACAGCCCCAGCATTTT
TRBV20-1	TRBJ1-5	NA	many	CSASPGGYSNQPQHF	TGCAGTGCTAGCCCCGGGGGCTATAGCAATCAGCCCCAGCATTTT
TRBV28	TRBJ1-2	NA	NA	CASSGRILYGYTF	TGTGCCAGCAGCGGGCGGATCCTCTATGGCTACACCTTC
TRBV7-3	TRBJ2-1	NA	NA	CASSSRGGPWDEQFF	TGTGCCAGCAGCTCCCGCGGAGGGCCCTGGGATGAGCAGTTCTTC
TRBV6-1	TRBJ1-2	TRBD1	many	CATIRDRGSGGYGYTF	TGTGCCACTATCCGGGACAGGGGATCCGGAGGCTATGGCTACACCTTC
TRBV7-2	TRBJ2-1	NA	many	CASSLLPAYNEQFF	TGTGCCAGCAGCTTACTACCAGCCTACAATGAGCAGTTCTTC
TRBV9	TRBJ1-3	NA	many	CASSPSQGEPGNTIYF	TGTGCCAGCAGCCCATCACAGGGCGAGCCTGGAAACACCATATATTTT
TRBV5-1	TRBJ2-2	NA	many	CASSLGLGTWNTGELFF	TGCGCCAGCAGCTTAGGTTTGGGGACATGGAACACCGGGGAGCTGTTTTTT
TRBV7-2	TRBJ2-3	NA	many	CASSLGLAGGTDTQYF	TGTGCCAGCAGCTTAGGTCTAGCAGGAGGCACAGATACGCAGTATTTT
TRBV9	TRBJ2-2	NA	many	CASSVVSTGELFF	TGTGCCAGCAGCGTAGTTTCTACCGGGGAGCTGTTTTTT
TRBV4-1	TRBJ1-5	NA	many	CASSQGLSFHNQPQHF	TGCGCCAGCAGCCAGGGTCTAAGTTTCCACAATCAGCCCCAGCATTTT
TRBV19	TRBJ2-1	NA	many	CASSRRPSSYNEQFF	TGTGCCAGTAGTAGGAGACCCAGCTCCTACAATGAGCAGTTCTTC
TRBV7-6	TRBJ2-1	NA	many	CASSLAQGTPTYNEQFF	TGTGCCAGCAGCTTAGCGCAGGGGACACCGACCTACAATGAGCAGTTCTTC
TRBV19	TRBJ2-7	NA	many	CASSRGPLGSYEQYF	TGTGCCAGTAGTAGGGGGCCCCTGGGTTCCTACGAGCAGTACTTC
TRBV4-2	TRBJ2-5	TRBD1	many	CASSQGQGSETQYF	TGTGCCAGCAGCCAAGGACAGGGTTCGGAGACCCAGTACTTC
TRBV6-5	TRBJ2-5	NA	many	CASRRSGQVGTQYF	TGTGCCAGCAGGCGTTCGGGGCAGGTCGGGACCCAGTACTTC
TRBV10-3	TRBJ2-3	TRBD2	many	CAIRDSGGAMSTDTQYF	TGTGCCATCAGGGATAGCGGGGGGGCCATGAGCACAGATACGCAGTATTTT
TRBV7-8	TRBJ2-1	NA	many	CASAQRTIYNEQFF	TGTGCCAGCGCTCAGCGGACAATCTACAATGAGCAGTTCTTC
TRBV20-1	TRBJ2-1	NA	many	CSASGPRNEQFF	TGCAGTGCTAGTGGACCGAGGAATGAGCAGTTCTTC
TRBV28	TRBJ1-2	NA	many	CASSSQGPNYGYTF	TGTGCCAGCAGTTCGCAGGGTCCTAACTATGGCTACACCTTC
TRBV9	TRBJ2-5	TRBD2	many	CASSASSGKGGETQYF	TGTGCCAGCAGTGCTTCTAGCGGGAAGGGCGGAGAGACCCAGTACTTC
TRBV27	TRBJ1-6	NA	many	CASSFPEDNSPLHF	TGTGCCAGCAGTTTCCCGGAGGATAATTCACCCCTCCACTTT
TRBV27	TRBJ2-2	NA	NA	CASSFIVTGSTGELFF	TGTGCCAGCAGTTTTATAGTGACCGGATCCACCGGGGAGCTGTTTTTT
TRBV19	TRBJ1-1	TRBD1	NA	CASSIGTGNTEAFF	TGTGCCAGTAGTATAGGGACAGGGAACACTGAAGCTTTCTTT
TRBV29-1	TRBJ2-7	TRBD2	many	CSVEGGGYEQYF	TGCAGCGTTGAAGGGGGGGGATACGAGCAGTACTTC
TRBV29-1	TRBJ2-3	NA	many	CSVGGTSSVF	TGCAGCGTTGGGGGGACCTCCTCGGTTTTT
TRBV7-2	TRBJ1-3	NA	many	CASSLGGLGHSGNTIYF	TGTGCCAGCAGCTTAGGAGGGTTGGGTCACTCTGGAAACACCATATATTTT
TRBV2	TRBJ2-4	NA	NA	CASRGGGTKTIQYF	TGTGCCAGCAGAGGCGGCGGGACCAAAACCATTCAGTACTTC
TRBV20-1	TRBJ1-2	NA	NA	CSASPSSGEGYTF	TGCAGTGCTAGCCCCAGCAGTGGCGAAGGCTACACCTTC
TRBV6-4	TRBJ2-3	NA	many	CASSDSRGTTDTQYF	TGTGCCAGCAGTGACTCGAGGGGAACCACAGATACGCAGTATTTT
TRBV20-1	TRBJ2-6	NA	many	CSAPPQAGANVLTF	TGCAGTGCCCCCCCCCAGGCTGGGGCCAACGTCCTGACTTTC
TRBV7-6	TRBJ2-5	NA	many	CASSLSEIGQGQETQYF	TGTGCCAGCAGCCTTTCCGAGATCGGACAAGGTCAAGAGACCCAGTACTTC
TRBV20-1	TRBJ2-7	NA	many	CSAGFTGEQYF	TGCAGTGCTGGCTTCACGGGCGAGCAGTACTTC
TRBV7-3	TRBJ2-1	NA	many	CASSRGDSEQFF	TGTGCCAGCAGCCGTGGCGATAGTGAGCAGTTCTTC
TRBV14	TRBJ1-6	NA	many	CASSQMGLLSPLHF	TGTGCCAGCAGCCAAATGGGGCTGTTGTCACCCCTCCACTTT
TRBV6-5	TRBJ1-4	NA	many	CASRTAGVWGENEKLFF	TGTGCCAGCAGGACCGCCGGGGTGTGGGGGGAAAATGAAAAACTGTTTTTT